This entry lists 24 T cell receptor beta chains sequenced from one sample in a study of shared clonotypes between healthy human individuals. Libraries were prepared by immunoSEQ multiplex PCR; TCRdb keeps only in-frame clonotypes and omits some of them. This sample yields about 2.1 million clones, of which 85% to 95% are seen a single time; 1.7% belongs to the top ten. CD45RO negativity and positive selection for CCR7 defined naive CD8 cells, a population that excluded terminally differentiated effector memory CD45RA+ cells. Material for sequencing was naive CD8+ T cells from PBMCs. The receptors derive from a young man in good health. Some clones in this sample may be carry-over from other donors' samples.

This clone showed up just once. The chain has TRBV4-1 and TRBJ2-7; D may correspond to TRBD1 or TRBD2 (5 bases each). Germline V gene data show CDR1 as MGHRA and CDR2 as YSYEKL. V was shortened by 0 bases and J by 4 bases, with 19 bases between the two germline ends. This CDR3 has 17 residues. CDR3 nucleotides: TGCGCCAGCAGCCAAGATATCGGGACCAGATCTACATACGAGCAGTACTTC. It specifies CASSQDIGTRSTYEQYF.

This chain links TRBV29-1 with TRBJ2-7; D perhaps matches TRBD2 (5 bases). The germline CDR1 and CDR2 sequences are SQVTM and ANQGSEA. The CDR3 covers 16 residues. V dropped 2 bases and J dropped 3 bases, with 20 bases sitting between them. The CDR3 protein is CSVESVSPGTFYEQYF. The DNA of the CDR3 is TGCAGCGTTGAATCAGTCAGCCCGGGAACCTTCTACGAGCAGTACTTC.

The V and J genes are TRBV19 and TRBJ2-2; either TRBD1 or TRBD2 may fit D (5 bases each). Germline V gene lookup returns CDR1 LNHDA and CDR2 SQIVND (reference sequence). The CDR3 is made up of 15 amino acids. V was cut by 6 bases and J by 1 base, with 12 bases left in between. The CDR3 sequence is CASRDRDENTGELFF. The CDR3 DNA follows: TGTGCCAGTAGGGACCGGGACGAGAACACCGGGGAGCTGTTTTTT.

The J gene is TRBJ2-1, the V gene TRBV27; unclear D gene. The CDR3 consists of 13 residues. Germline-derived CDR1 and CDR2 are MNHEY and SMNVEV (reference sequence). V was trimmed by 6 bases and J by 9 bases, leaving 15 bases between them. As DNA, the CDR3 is TGTGCCAGCAGGCTCTGGAGAGAACCTGAGCAGTTCTTC. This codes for CASRLWREPEQFF.

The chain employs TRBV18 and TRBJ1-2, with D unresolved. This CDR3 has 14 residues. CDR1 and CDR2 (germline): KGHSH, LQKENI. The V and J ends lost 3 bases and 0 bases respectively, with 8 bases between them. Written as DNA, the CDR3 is TGTGCCAGCTCACCCCCCGGCGCTAACTATGGCTACACCTTC. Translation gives CASSPPGANYGYTF.

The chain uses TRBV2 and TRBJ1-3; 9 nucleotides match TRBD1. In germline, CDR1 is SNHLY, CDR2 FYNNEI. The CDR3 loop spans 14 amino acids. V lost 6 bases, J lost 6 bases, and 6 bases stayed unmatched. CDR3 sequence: CASSPGQGANTIYF. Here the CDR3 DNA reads TGTGCCAGCAGCCCGGGACAGGGTGCAAACACCATATATTTT.

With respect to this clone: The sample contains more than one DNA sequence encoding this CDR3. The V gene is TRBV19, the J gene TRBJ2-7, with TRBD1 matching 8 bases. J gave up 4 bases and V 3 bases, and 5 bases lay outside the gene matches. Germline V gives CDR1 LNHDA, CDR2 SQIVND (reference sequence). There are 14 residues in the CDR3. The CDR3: CASSMGTGGYEQYF. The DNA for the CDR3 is TGTGCCAGTAGTATGGGTACAGGGGGGTACGAGCAGTACTTC.

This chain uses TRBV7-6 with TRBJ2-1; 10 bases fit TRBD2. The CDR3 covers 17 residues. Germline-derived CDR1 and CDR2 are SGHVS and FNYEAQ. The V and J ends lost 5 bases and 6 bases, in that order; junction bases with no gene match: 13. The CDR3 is CASSATTAGGPGNEQFF. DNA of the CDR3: TGTGCCAGCAGCGCAACCACAGCGGGAGGGCCCGGCAATGAGCAGTTCTTC.

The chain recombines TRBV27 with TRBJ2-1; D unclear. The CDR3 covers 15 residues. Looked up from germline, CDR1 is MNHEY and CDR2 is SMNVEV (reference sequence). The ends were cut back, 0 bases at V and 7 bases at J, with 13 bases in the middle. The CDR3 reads CASSLSWVGRNEQFF. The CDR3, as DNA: TGTGCCAGCAGTTTATCATGGGTTGGTAGGAATGAGCAGTTCTTC.

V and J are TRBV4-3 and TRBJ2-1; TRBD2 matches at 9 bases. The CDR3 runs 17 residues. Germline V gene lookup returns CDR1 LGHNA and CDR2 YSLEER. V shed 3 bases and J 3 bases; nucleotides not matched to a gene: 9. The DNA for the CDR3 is TGCGCCAGCAGCCAGAGCAGGACTAGCGCCTACTACAATGAGCAGTTCTTC. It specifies CASSQSRTSAYYNEQFF.

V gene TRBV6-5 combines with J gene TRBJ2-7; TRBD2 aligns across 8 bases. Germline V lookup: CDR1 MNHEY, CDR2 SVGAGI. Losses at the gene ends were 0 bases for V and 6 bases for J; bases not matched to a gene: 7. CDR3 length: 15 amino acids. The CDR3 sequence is CASSYSEAGATEQYF. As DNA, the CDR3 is TGTGCCAGCAGTTACTCTGAAGCGGGAGCAACCGAGCAGTACTTC.

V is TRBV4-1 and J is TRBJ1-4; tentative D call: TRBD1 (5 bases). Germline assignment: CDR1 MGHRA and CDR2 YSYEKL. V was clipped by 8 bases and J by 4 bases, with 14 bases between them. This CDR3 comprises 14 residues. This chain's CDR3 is CASRKGSYNEKLFF. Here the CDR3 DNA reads TGCGCCAGCCGAAAGGGGTCATATAATGAAAAACTGTTTTTT.

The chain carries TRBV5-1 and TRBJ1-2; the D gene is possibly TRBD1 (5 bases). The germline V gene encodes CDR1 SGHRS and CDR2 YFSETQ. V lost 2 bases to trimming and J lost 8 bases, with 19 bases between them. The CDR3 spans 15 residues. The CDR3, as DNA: TGCGCCAGCAGCTTACTCCCCCCCGGCAGGGACGGCTACACCTTC. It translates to CASSLLPPGRDGYTF.

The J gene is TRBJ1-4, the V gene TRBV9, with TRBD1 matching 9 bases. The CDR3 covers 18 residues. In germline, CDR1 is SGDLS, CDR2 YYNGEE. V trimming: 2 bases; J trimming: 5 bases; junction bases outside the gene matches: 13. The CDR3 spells CASSVAARTGDSNEKLFF. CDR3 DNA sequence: TGTGCCAGCAGCGTCGCAGCCAGGACAGGGGACTCCAATGAAAAACTGTTTTTT.

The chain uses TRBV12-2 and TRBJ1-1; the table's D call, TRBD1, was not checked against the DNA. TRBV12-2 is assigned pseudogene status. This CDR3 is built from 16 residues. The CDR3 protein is CASRLKDRGHVTEAFF. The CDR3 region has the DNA TGTGCAAGTCGCTTAAAGGACAGGGGTCATGTCACTGAAGCTTTCTTT.

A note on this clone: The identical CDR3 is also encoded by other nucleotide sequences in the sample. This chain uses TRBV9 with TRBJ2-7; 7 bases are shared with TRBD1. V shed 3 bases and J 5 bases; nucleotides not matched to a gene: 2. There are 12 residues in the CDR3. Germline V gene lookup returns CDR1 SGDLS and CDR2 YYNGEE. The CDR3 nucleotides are TGTGCCAGCAGCGGGACAGGCGACGAGCAGTACTTC. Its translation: CASSGTGDEQYF. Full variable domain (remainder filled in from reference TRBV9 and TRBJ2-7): DSGVTQTPKHLITATGQRVTLRCSPRSGDLSVYWYQQSLDQGLQFLIQYYNGEERAKGNILERFSAQQFPDLHSELNLSSLELGDSALYFCASSGTGDEQYFGPGTRLTVT.

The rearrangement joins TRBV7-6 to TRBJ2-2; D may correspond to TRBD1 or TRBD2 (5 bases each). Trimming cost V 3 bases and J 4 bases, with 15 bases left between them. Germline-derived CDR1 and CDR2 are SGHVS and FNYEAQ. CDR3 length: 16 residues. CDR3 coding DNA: TGTGCCAGCAGCTTGGGGGTAATAGCGCTCACCGGGGAGCTGTTTTTT. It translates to CASSLGVIALTGELFF.

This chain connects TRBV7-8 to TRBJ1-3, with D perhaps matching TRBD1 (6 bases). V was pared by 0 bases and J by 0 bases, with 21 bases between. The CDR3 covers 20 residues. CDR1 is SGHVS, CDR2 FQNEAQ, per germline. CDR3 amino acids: CASSLARSLAGTFSGNTIYF. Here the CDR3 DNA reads TGTGCCAGCAGCTTAGCGCGGTCTTTGGCAGGGACATTCTCTGGAAACACCATATATTTT.

CDR3 coding DNA: TGCAGCGTTGAAATGTACCCCAGGGGAACACGGGAGCAGTTCTTC. This sequence encodes CSVEMYPRGTREQFF. The chain is built from TRBV29-1 and TRBJ2-1, with D perhaps matching TRBD1 (6 bases). The V gene's germline CDR1 is SQVTM and CDR2 ANQGSEA. The CDR3 totals 15 residues. Trimming shortened V by 2 bases and J by 10 bases, and 21 bases separated the two germline ends.

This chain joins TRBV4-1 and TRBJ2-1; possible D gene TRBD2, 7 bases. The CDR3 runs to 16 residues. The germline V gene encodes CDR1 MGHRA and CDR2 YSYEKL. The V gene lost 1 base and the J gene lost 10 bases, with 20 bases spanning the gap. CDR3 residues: CASSQAPTRGGSEQFF. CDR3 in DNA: TGCGCCAGCAGCCAAGCTCCGACTAGGGGGGGATCAGAGCAGTTCTTC.

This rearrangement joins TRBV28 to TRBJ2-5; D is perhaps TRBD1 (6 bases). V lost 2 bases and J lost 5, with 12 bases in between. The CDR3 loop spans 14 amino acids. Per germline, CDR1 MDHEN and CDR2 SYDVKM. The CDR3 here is CASSLQGMGETQYF. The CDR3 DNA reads TGTGCCAGCAGTTTACAGGGGATGGGGGAGACCCAGTACTTC.

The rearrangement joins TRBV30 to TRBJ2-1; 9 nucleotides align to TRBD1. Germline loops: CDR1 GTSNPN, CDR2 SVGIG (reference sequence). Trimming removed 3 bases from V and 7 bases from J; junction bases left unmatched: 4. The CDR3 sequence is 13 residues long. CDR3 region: CAWSGTGMNEQFF. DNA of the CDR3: TGTGCCTGGAGCGGGACAGGGATGAATGAGCAGTTCTTC.

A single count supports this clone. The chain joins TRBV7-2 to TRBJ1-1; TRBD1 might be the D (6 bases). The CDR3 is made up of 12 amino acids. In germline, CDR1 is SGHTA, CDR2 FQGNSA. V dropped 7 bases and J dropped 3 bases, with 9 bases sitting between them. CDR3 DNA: TGTGCCAGCACTACAGGGTACACTGAAGCTTTCTTT. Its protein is CASTTGYTEAFF.

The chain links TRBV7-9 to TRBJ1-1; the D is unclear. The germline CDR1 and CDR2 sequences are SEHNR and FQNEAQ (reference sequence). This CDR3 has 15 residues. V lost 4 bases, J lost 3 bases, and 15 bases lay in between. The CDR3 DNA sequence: TGTGCCAGCAGCTCCCCGGGGAGGGAGGACACTGAAGCTTTCTTT. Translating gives CASSSPGREDTEAFF.